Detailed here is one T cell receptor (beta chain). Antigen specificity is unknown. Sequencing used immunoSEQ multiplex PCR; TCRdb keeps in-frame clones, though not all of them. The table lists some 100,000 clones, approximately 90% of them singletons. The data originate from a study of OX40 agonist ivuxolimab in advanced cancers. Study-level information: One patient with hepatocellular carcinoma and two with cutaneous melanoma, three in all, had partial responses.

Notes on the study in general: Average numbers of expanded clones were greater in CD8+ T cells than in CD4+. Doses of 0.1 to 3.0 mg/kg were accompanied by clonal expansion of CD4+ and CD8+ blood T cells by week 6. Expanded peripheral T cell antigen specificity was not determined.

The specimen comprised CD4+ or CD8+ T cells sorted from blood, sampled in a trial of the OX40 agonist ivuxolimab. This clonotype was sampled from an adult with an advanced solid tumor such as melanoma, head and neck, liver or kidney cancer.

The CDR3 loop reads CASSQRQGRDTEAFF. CDR3 bases: TGCGCCAGCAGCCAAAGACAGGGAAGGGACACTGAAGCTTTCTTT. The gene calls are TRBV5-1 and TRBJ1-1, with 7 bases fitting TRBD1. The germline CDR1 and CDR2 sequences are SGHRS and YFSETQ. V shed 4 bases and J 3 bases; nucleotides not matched to a gene: 9. This CDR3 has 15 amino acids.